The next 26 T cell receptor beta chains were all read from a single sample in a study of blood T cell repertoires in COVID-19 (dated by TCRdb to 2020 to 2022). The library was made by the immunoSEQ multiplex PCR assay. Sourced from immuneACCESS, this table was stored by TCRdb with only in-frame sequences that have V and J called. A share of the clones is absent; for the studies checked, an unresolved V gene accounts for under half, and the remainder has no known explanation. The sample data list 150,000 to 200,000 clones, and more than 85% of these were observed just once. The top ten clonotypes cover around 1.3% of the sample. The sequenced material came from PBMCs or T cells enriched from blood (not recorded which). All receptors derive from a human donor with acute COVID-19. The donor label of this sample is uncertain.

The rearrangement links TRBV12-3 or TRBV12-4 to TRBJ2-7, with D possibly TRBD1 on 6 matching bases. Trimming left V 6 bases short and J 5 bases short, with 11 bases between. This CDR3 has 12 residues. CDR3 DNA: TGTGCCAGCAGCACAGGGTCAAACGAGCAGTACTTC. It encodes CASSTGSNEQYF.

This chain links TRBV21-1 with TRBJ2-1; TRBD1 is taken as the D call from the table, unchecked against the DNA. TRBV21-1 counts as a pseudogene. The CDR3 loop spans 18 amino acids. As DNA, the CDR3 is TGTGCCAGCAGCACCAGATGGACAGGGAGGGACTCCTACAATGAGCAGTTCTTC. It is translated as CASSTRWTGRDSYNEQFF.

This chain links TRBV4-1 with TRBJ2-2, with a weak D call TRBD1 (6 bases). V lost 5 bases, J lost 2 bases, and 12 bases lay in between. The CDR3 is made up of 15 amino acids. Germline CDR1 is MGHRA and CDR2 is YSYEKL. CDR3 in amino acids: CASSERQANTGELFF. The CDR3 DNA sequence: TGCGCCAGCAGCGAGCGACAGGCCAACACCGGGGAGCTGTTTTTT.

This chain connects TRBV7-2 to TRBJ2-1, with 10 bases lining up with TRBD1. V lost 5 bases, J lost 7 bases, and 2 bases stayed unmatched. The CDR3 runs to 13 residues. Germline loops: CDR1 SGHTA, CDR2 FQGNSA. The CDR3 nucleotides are TGTGCCAGCAGCGGGGACAGGGGAAATGAGCAGTTCTTC. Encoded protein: CASSGDRGNEQFF.

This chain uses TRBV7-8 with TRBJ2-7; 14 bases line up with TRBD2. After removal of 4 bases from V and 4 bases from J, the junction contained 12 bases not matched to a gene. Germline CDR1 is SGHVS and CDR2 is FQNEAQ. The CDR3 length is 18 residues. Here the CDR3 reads CASSSGLAGERNFYEQYF. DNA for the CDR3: TGTGCCAGCAGCTCGGGACTAGCGGGGGAGCGGAATTTTTACGAGCAGTACTTC.

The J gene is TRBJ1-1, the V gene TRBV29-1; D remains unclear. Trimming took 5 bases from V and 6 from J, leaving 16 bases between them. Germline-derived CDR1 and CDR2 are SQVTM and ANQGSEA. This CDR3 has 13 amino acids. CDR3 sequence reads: CSVRAGGNPEAFF. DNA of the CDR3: TGCAGCGTTCGGGCGGGAGGGAATCCTGAAGCTTTCTTT.

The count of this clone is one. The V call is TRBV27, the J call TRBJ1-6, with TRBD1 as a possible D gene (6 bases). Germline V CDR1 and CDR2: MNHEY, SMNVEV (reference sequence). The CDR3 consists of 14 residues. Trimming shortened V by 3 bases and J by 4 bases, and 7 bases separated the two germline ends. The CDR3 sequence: CASSFGQYNSPLHF. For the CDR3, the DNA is TGTGCCAGCAGTTTCGGACAGTATAATTCACCCCTCCACTTT.

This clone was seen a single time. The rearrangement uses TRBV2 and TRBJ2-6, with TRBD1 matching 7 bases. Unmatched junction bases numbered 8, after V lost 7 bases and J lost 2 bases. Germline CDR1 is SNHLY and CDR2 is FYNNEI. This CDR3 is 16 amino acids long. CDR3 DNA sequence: TGTGCCAGCATCTACGGACAGGCGGCTGGGGCCAACGTCCTGACTTTC. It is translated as CASIYGQAAGANVLTF.

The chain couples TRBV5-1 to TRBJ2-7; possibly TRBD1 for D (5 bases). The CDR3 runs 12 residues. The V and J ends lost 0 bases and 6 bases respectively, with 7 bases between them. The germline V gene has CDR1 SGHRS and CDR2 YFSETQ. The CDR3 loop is CASSLVRGEQYF. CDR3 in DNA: TGCGCCAGCAGCTTGGTAAGGGGCGAGCAGTACTTC.

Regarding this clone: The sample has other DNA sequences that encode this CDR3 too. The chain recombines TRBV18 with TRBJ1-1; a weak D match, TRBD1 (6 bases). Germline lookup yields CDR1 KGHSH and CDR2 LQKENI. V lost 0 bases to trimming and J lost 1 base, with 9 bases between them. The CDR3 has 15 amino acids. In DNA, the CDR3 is TGTGCCAGCTCACCACCGTCGGGACAGAACACTGAAGCTTTCTTT. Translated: CASSPPSGQNTEAFF.

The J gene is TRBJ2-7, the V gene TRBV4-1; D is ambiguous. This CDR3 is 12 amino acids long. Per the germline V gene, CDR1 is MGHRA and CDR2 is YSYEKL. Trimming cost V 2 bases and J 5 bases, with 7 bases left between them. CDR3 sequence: CASSQRLDEQYF. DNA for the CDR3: TGCGCCAGCAGCCAACGGTTGGACGAGCAGTACTTC.

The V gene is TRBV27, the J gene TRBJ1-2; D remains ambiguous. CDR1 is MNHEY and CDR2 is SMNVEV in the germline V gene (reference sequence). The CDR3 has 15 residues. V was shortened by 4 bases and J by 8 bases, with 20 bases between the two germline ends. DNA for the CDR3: TGTGCCAGCAGTTGGACCTACGAGGGCTTGGGAGGCTACACCTTC. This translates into CASSWTYEGLGGYTF.

CDR3 amino acids: CASSLARLKNTEAFF. For the CDR3, the DNA is TGTGCCAGCAGCTTAGCGCGACTGAAGAACACTGAAGCTTTCTTT. The chain has TRBV7-9 and TRBJ1-1; D not resolved. V lost 0 bases to trimming and J lost 1 base, with 9 bases between them. The germline CDR1 and CDR2 sequences are SEHNR and FQNEAQ (reference sequence). The CDR3 length is 15 residues.

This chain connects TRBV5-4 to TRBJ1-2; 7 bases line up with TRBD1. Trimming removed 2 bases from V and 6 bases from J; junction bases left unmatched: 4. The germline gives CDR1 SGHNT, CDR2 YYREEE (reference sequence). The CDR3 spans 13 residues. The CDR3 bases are TGTGCCAGCAGCTTACCCGGGACAGATGGCTACACCTTC. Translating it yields CASSLPGTDGYTF.

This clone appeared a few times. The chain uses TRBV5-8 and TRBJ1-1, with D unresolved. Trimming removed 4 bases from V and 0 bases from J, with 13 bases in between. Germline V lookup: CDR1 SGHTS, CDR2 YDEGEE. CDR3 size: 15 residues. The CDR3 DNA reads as TGTGCCAGCAGCACGATGTCGGTCATGAACACTGAAGCTTTCTTT. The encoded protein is CASSTMSVMNTEAFF.

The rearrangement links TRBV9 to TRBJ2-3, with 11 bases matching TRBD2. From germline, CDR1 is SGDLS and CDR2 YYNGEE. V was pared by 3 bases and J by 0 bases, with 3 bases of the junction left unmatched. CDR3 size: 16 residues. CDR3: CASSALAGGSTDTQYF. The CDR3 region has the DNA TGTGCCAGCAGCGCCTTAGCGGGGGGGAGCACAGATACGCAGTATTTT.

The CDR3 here is CASSRGTSQETQYF. CDR3 DNA sequence: TGTGCCAGCAGCCGAGGGACTAGCCAAGAGACCCAGTACTTC. V usage is TRBV6-5 and J usage is TRBJ2-5; 8 nucleotides align to TRBD2. The trim removed 6 bases at V and 1 base at J, leaving 4 bases unmatched. From germline, CDR1 is MNHEY and CDR2 SVGAGI. This CDR3 has 14 residues.

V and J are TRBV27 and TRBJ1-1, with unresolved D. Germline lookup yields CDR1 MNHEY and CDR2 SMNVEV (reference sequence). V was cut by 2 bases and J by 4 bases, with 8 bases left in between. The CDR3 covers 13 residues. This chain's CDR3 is CASSLRSGTEAFF. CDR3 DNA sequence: TGTGCCAGCAGTTTACGATCGGGCACTGAAGCTTTCTTT.

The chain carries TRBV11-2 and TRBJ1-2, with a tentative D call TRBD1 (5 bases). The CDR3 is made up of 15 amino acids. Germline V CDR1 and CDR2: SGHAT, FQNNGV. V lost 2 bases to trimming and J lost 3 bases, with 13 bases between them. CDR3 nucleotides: TGTGCCAGCAGCTTAAACTTAGACAGTCACTATGGCTACACCTTC. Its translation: CASSLNLDSHYGYTF. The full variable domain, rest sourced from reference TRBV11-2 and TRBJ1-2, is EAGVAQSPRYKIIEKRQSVAFWCNPISGHATLYWYQQILGQGPKLLIQFQNNGVVDDSQLPKDRFSAERLKGVDSTLKIQPAKLEDSAVYLCASSLNLDSHYGYTFGSGTRLTVV.

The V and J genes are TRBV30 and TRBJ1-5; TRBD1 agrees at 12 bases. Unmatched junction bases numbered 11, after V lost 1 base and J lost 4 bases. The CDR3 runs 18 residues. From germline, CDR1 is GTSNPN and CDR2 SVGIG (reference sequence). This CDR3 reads CAWSEGTGGVFGNQPQHF. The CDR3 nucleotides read TGTGCCTGGAGTGAGGGGACAGGGGGCGTTTTTGGAAATCAGCCCCAGCATTTT.

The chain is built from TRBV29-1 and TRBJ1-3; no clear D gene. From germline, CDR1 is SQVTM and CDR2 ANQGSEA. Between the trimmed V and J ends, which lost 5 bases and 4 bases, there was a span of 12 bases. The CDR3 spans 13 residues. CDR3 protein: CSVKQSGGNTIYF. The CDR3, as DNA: TGCAGCGTTAAACAGTCGGGGGGAAACACCATATATTTT.

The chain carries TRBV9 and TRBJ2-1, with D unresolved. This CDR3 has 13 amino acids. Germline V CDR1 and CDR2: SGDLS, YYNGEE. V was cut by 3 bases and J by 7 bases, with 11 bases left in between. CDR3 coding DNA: TGTGCCAGCAGCGCCCCGGTGGTGAATGAGCAGTTCTTC. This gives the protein CASSAPVVNEQFF.

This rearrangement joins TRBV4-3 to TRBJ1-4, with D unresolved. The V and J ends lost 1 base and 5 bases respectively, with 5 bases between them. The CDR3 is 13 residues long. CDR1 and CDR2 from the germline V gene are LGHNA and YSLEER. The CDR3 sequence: CASSQAQNEKLFF. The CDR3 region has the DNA TGCGCCAGCAGCCAAGCCCAGAATGAAAAACTGTTTTTT.

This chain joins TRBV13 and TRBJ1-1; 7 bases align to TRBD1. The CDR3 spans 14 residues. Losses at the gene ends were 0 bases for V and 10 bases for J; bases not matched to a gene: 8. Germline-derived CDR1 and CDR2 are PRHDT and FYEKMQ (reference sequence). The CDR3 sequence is CASSLGGRGLPAFF. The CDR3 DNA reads TGTGCCAGCAGCTTAGGCGGCAGGGGGTTGCCAGCTTTCTTT.

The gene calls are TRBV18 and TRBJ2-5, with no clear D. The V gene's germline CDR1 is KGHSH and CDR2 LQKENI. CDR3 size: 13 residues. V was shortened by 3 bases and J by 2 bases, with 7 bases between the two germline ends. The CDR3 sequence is CASSPPTQETQYF. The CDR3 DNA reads TGTGCCAGCTCACCTCCGACACAAGAGACCCAGTACTTC. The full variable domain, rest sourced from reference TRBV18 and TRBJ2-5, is NAGVMQNPRHLVRRRGQEARLRCSPMKGHSHVYWYRQLPEEGLKFMVYLQKENIIDESGMPKERFSAEFPKEGPSILRIQQVVRGDSAAYFCASSPPTQETQYFGPGTRLLVL.

The CDR3 coding sequence is TGTGCCAGCAGCTACCAGGGGTCGGCGCATGAAAAACTGTTTTTT. Its protein product is CASSYQGSAHEKLFF. The V call is TRBV27, the J call TRBJ1-4, with D maybe TRBD1 (6 bases). The CDR3 length is 15 residues. The V gene's germline CDR1 is MNHEY and CDR2 SMNVEV (reference sequence). Trimming left V 6 bases short and J 6 bases short, with 17 bases between.